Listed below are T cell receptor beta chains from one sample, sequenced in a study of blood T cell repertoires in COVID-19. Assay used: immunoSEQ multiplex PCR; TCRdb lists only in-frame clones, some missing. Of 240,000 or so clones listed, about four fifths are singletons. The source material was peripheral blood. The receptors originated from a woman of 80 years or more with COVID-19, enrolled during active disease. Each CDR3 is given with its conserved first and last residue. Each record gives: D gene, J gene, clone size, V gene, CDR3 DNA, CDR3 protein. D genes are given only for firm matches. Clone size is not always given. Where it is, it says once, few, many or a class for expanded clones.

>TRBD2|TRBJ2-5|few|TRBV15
TGTGCCACCAGCAGAGATGGGGGACTAGCGGGAGGGTTTGGGCAAGAGACCCAGTACTTC
CATSRDGGLAGGFGQETQYF
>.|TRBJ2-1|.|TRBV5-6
TGTGCCAGCAGGGCACCCGGGCTAGCGAACCCCTACAATGAGCAGTTCTTC
CASRAPGLANPYNEQFF
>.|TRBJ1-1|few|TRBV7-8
TGTGCCAGCAGCTTCGGTTTGGACACTGAAGCTTTCTTT
CASSFGLDTEAFF
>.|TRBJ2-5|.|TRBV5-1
TGCGCCAGCAGCTTGTCATTCGTGGGCAGACAAGAGACCCAGTACTTC
CASSLSFVGRQETQYF
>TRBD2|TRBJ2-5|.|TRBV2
TGTGCCAGCATTTCGGGGGGAAGAATCCAAGAGACCCAGTACTTC
CASISGGRIQETQYF
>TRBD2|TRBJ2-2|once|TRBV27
TGTGCCAGCCGGGGGGCGGGAGGTACCGGGGAGCTGTTTTTT
CASRGAGGTGELFF
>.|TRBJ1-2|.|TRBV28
TGTGCCAGCAGTCCCTCCGACAGCCGGGCTAGTGGCTACACCTTC
CASSPSDSRASGYTF
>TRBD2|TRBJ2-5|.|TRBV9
TGTGCCAGCAGCGTAGGTCTAGCGGGAGGGCTGCAAGAGACCCAGTACTTC
CASSVGLAGGLQETQYF
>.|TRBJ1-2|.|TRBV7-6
TGTGCCAGCAGCCCAAGGGGGAACACCCTTAACTATGGCTACACCTTC
CASSPRGNTLNYGYTF
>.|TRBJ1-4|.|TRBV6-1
TGTGCCAGCAGTGAGGGAACAGGGATCGCTAATGAAAAACTGTTTTTT
CASSEGTGIANEKLFF
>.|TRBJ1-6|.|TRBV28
TGTGCCAGCAGTTTAGGAGGATCACCCCTCCACTTT
CASSLGGSPLHF
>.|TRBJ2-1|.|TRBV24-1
TGTGCCACGAGAGGCGGGTTGTCCTACAATGAGCAGTTCTTC
CATRGGLSYNEQFF
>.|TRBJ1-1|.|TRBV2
TGTGCCAGCAGTCGCAGGGAGAACACTGAAGCTTTCTTT
CASSRRENTEAFF
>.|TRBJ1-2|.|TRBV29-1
TGCAGCGTCCCCCCACCCCTCGAGGCCAGTTCCTTC
CSVPPPLEASSF
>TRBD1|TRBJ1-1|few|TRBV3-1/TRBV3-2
TGTGCCAGCAGCCAACCAGGGGGCTACACTGAAGCTTTCTTT
CASSQPGGYTEAFF
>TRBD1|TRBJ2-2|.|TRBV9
TGTGCCAGCAGCGTAGCGGGCAGGGGGTCAACGAACACCGGGGAGCTGTTTTTT
CASSVAGRGSTNTGELFF
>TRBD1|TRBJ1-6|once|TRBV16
TGTGCCAGCAGCCGCGGGGGGACAGGGAATTCACCCCTCCACTTT
CASSRGGTGNSPLHF